This TCR beta chain came from a study of radiation and T cells in renal cell carcinoma. This clone has just a few counts. Its specificity is not known. Broader study findings: In blood, top tumor clones expanded by 2 weeks, shrinking by 4.

Stated time point: blood 2 weeks post-SBRT. Treatment indicated: 15 Gy SBRT to primary tumor, nephrectomy 4 weeks later. Blood was sampled at baseline, 2 weeks and 4 weeks after SBRT. TCRdb keeps only in-frame clones here, not all; method: immunoSEQ multiplex PCR. The sample holds around 130,000 clones, about 81% seen once. V lost 6 bases and J 8 bases, leaving 13 bases between the germline ends. CDR1 and CDR2 from the germline V gene are MNHNS and SASEGT. This CDR3 has 12 amino acids. The sequencing here drew on blood, taken from a patient whose treatment included radiotherapy and nephrectomy. This receptor was taken from an older woman with renal cell carcinoma. V and J are TRBV6-1 and TRBJ1-1; D ambiguous. As DNA, the CDR3 is TGTGCCAGCAGCAAAAAGAAGACAGAAGCTTTCTTT. This sequence encodes CASSKKKTEAFF.